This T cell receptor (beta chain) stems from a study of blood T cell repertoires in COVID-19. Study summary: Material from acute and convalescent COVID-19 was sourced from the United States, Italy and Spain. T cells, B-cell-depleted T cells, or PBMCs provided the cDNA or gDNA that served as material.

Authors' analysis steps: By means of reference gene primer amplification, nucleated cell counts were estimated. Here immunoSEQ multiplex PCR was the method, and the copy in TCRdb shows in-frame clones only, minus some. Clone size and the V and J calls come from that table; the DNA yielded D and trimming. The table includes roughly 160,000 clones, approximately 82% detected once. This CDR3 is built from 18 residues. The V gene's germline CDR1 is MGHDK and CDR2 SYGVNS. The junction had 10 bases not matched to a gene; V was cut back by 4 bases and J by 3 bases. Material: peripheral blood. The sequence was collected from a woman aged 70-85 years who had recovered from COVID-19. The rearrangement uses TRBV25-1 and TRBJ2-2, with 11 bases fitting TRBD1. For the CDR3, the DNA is TGTGCCAGCAGTGTGGACAGGGGGCCATCACGGTACACCGGGGAGCTGTTTTTT. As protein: CASSVDRGPSRYTGELFF.